The 30 T cell receptor beta chains given below trace back to one sample, sequenced in a study of cytomegalovirus exposure and HLA in healthy donors. The PCR used 60 Vbeta and 13 Jbeta primers. Some clones are missing from TCRdb's copy, which holds only in-frame ones; the method was immunoSEQ multiplex PCR. The sample gives more than 150,000 clones, over 75% of which show up once; about 2.1% is in the top ten. Sequencing was performed on PBMCs. Receptors originate from a woman aged 25 to 39 in good health and CMV-seronegative.

The chain is built from TRBV6-1 and TRBJ2-1; 7 bases map to TRBD1. This CDR3 region has 17 residues. V was pared by 3 bases and J by 1 base, with 9 bases of the junction left unmatched. Germline CDR1 reads MNHNS; CDR2 reads SASEGT. CDR3 in DNA: TGTGCCAGCAGTGACCAACCGCCGGGACAGTCCTACAATGAGCAGTTCTTC. Amino acids: CASSDQPPGQSYNEQFF.

This clone was seen only a few times. The chain couples TRBV6-5 to TRBJ2-3; D possibly corresponds to TRBD2 (6 bases). Trimming cost V 3 bases and J 0 bases, with 13 bases left between them. Germline-derived CDR1 and CDR2 are MNHEY and SVGAGI. The CDR3 consists of 16 residues. This chain's CDR3 is CASSYSGGRSTDTQYF. For the CDR3, the DNA is TGTGCCAGCAGTTATTCCGGGGGTAGGAGCACAGATACGCAGTATTTT.

This clone was observed a handful of times. The chain combines TRBV11-2 with TRBJ2-7; possibly TRBD2 for D (5 bases). Trimming shortened V by 7 bases and J by 3 bases, and 10 bases separated the two germline ends. The CDR3 contains 12 residues. Per germline, CDR1 SGHAT and CDR2 FQNNGV. This CDR3 reads CASKGRDYEQYF. The CDR3 DNA is TGTGCCAGCAAGGGCCGGGACTACGAGCAGTACTTC.

Details on this clone: Distinct nucleotide sequences in the sample also encode this CDR3. V usage is TRBV28 and J usage is TRBJ2-7; D is uncertain. This CDR3 contains 11 residues. V was clipped by 8 bases and J by 3 bases, with 8 bases between them. CDR1 MDHEN and CDR2 SYDVKM come from the germline V gene. In nucleotides, the CDR3 is TGTGCCAGCTCTTCCGGCTACGAGCAGTACTTC. It is translated as CASSSGYEQYF. Full variable domain (remainder filled in from reference TRBV28 and TRBJ2-7): DVKVTQSSRYLVKRTGEKVFLECVQDMDHENMFWYRQDPGLGLRLIYFSYDVKMKEKGDIPEGYSVSREKKERFSLILESASTNQTSMYLCASSSGYEQYFGPGTRLTVT.

The gene calls are TRBV7-9 and TRBJ1-3, with D perhaps TRBD1 (6 bases). CDR1 is SEHNR, CDR2 FQNEAQ, per germline (reference sequence). CDR3 size: 14 residues. Deletions cut 8 bases from V and 1 base from J, with 12 bases between. The CDR3 sequence: CASGTRGSGNTIYF. The CDR3 DNA sequence: TGTGCCAGCGGAACGAGGGGGTCTGGAAACACCATATATTTT.

This clone was seen a handful of times. The chain recombines TRBV5-1 with TRBJ1-1, with TRBD1 as a possible D gene (6 bases). The germline gives CDR1 SGHRS, CDR2 YFSETQ. There are 16 residues in the CDR3. The V and J ends lost 0 bases and 5 bases respectively, with 17 bases between them. In DNA form, the CDR3 reads TGCGCCAGCAGCTTGGAGATGGGGTTAAGGGGGACTGAAGCTTTCTTT. This translates into CASSLEMGLRGTEAFF.

The chain combines TRBV18 with TRBJ1-5; TRBD1 agrees at 10 bases. The CDR3 covers 16 residues. With V trimmed by 4 bases and J by 7 bases, 10 bases remained unmatched. The V gene's germline CDR1 is KGHSH and CDR2 LQKENI. CDR3 DNA sequence: TGTGCCAGCTCACTGGGACAGGGGTTTTTGGGGCAGCCCCAGCATTTT. Translated, it gives CASSLGQGFLGQPQHF. The variable domain in full, with the rest retrieved from reference TRBV18 and TRBJ1-5, is NAGVMQNPRHLVRRRGQEARLRCSPMKGHSHVYWYRQLPEEGLKFMVYLQKENIIDESGMPKERFSAEFPKEGPSILRIQQVVRGDSAAYFCASSLGQGFLGQPQHFGDGTRLSIL.

V gene TRBV19 combines with J gene TRBJ1-2, with TRBD1 matching 7 bases. The CDR3 is 13 residues long. Germline lookup yields CDR1 LNHDA and CDR2 SQIVND (reference sequence). V was pared by 7 bases and J by 4 bases, with 6 bases of the junction left unmatched. The chain's CDR3 is CASKGGTVYGYTF. The CDR3 DNA is TGTGCCAGTAAAGGAGGGACAGTCTATGGCTACACCTTC.

The rearrangement uses TRBV19 and TRBJ1-4, with 9 positions matching TRBD1. V gave up 6 bases and J gave up 0 bases; unmatched junction bases: 2. The CDR3 spans 15 residues. Germline V gene sequence: CDR1 LNHDA, CDR2 SQIVND (reference sequence). The CDR3 DNA reads as TGTGCCAGTAGCCGGACAGGGGCAACTAATGAAAAACTGTTTTTT. It translates to CASSRTGATNEKLFF.

The V call is TRBV18, the J call TRBJ2-7, with a weak D call TRBD2 (6 bases). This CDR3 is 15 amino acids long. Per germline, CDR1 KGHSH and CDR2 LQKENI. V dropped 1 base and J dropped 5 bases, with 15 bases sitting between them. CDR3 DNA sequence: TGTGCCAGCTCACCACTGCGCGGGGCCCGCGACGAGCAGTACTTC. Amino acid sequence: CASSPLRGARDEQYF.

The chain recombines TRBV19 with TRBJ2-7, with D possibly being TRBD1 (5 bases). V lost 5 bases, J lost 10 bases, and 21 bases lay in between. CDR1 and CDR2 (germline): LNHDA, SQIVND (reference sequence). This CDR3 has 14 amino acids. The DNA of the CDR3 is TGTGCCAGTAGTCAGCAGGGATATCGTCATACACAGTACTTC. Encoded protein: CASSQQGYRHTQYF.

The V and J genes are TRBV5-6 and TRBJ2-1, with 7 bases that match TRBD1. The CDR3 contains 12 residues. Germline V gives CDR1 SGHDT, CDR2 YYEEEE. V shed 0 bases, J shed 15 bases, and the junction held 6 bases outside the gene matches. The CDR3 is CASSLAGSGGFF. CDR3 in DNA: TGTGCCAGCAGCTTGGCCGGGTCAGGGGGGTTCTTC.

J is TRBJ2-7 and V is TRBV5-1; D not certain. Trimming took 6 bases from V and 3 from J, leaving 13 bases between them. The CDR3 is 13 amino acids. Germline V gene data show CDR1 as SGHRS and CDR2 as YFSETQ. The CDR3 region has the DNA TGCGCCAGCAACCACCCGAGTGGCTACGAGCAGTACTTC. It translates to CASNHPSGYEQYF.

This clone was detected only once. This chain joins TRBV7-9 and TRBJ2-7; TRBD1 matches at 7 bases. Germline CDR1 is SEHNR and CDR2 is FQNEAQ (reference sequence). After removal of 1 base from V and 6 bases from J, the junction contained 15 bases not matched to a gene. The CDR3 is 17 residues long. The CDR3: CASSLVLTGTAFPEQYF. For the CDR3, the DNA is TGTGCCAGCAGCTTAGTACTCACCGGGACAGCCTTTCCCGAGCAGTACTTC.

The chain couples TRBV30 to TRBJ2-5; a weak D match, TRBD2 (7 bases). Germline CDR1 reads GTSNPN; CDR2 reads SVGIG (reference sequence). CDR3 length equals 14 residues. V shed 0 bases and J shed 5 bases, with 13 bases lying between them. The CDR3 nucleotides read TGTGCCTGGAGTGTAGGGGGGGGACACGAGACCCAGTACTTC. As protein: CAWSVGGGHETQYF.

The V call is TRBV6-5, the J call TRBJ1-5; D might be TRBD1 (5 bases). Trimming removed 2 bases at V and 2 bases at J, with 10 bases between. This CDR3 region has 15 residues. Per germline, CDR1 MNHEY and CDR2 SVGAGI. The CDR3 coding sequence is TGTGCCAGCAGTTACGGGGGGGGTGGCAATCAGCCCCAGCATTTT. Translated, it gives CASSYGGGGNQPQHF.

This sequence joins TRBV10-1 and TRBJ1-2, with a weak D call TRBD1 (5 bases). In germline, CDR1 is WNHNN, CDR2 SYGVQD (reference sequence). The CDR3 consists of 14 residues. V was cut by 5 bases and J by 2 bases, with 12 bases left in between. The CDR3 DNA sequence: TGCGCCAGCAGTCCAGGGATATACAACTATGGCTACACCTTC. Translated: CASSPGIYNYGYTF.

The CDR3 loop is CASSTRGGEAFF. For the CDR3, the DNA is TGTGCCAGTAGTACCAGGGGCGGAGAAGCTTTCTTT. V and J are TRBV19 and TRBJ1-1, with D possibly TRBD1 on 6 matching bases. The germline V and J ends were trimmed by 4 bases and 8 bases, with 11 bases remaining between them. The germline V gene encodes CDR1 LNHDA and CDR2 SQIVND (reference sequence). CDR3 size: 12 residues.

The chain has TRBV19 and TRBJ2-7; TRBD1 matches 10 bases. Germline lookup yields CDR1 LNHDA and CDR2 SQIVND (reference sequence). V dropped 3 bases and J dropped 6; count of bases not matched to a gene: 14. The CDR3 is 17 residues long. CDR3 DNA: TGTGCCAGTAGTATTCTGGCGGGAGCCGGGACAGGGGTCGAGCAGTACTTC. This sequence encodes CASSILAGAGTGVEQYF.

V gene TRBV19 combines with J gene TRBJ1-1, with D perhaps matching TRBD1 (6 bases). Trimming cost V 2 bases and J 4 bases, with 14 bases left between them. The CDR3 contains 15 residues. The germline V gene encodes CDR1 LNHDA and CDR2 SQIVND (reference sequence). Here the CDR3 reads CASSITGGRSTEAFF. The CDR3 DNA reads TGTGCCAGTAGTATAACTGGGGGCAGGAGCACTGAAGCTTTCTTT.

The V and J genes are TRBV7-9 and TRBJ1-2; the match to TRBD1 covers 9 bases. Germline loops: CDR1 SEHNR, CDR2 FQNEAQ (reference sequence). This CDR3 spans 14 amino acids. V trimming: 5 bases; J trimming: 7 bases; junction bases outside the gene matches: 8. The CDR3 loop is CASSLGQGRGGYTF. Here the CDR3 DNA reads TGTGCCAGCAGCCTCGGACAGGGGAGAGGTGGCTACACCTTC.

The genes are TRBV5-1 and TRBJ2-5; perhaps TRBD1 as D (6 bases). Gene TRBJ2-7 matches the end of the DNA better, so the J call may be wrong. Germline values: CDR1 SGHRS, CDR2 YFSETQ. The CDR3 runs 16 residues. In DNA, the CDR3 is TGCGCCAGCAGCTTGGTTGGTGGCCAGGGGTCCTACGAGCAGTACTTC. Its protein is CASSLVGGQGSYEQYF.

This clone was found once. The genes are TRBV4-3 and TRBJ2-2, with 12 bases that match TRBD2. The V and J ends lost 0 bases and 6 bases, in that order; junction bases with no gene match: 8. The CDR3 totals 18 residues. CDR1 is LGHNA, CDR2 YSLEER, per germline. Written as DNA, the CDR3 is TGCGCCAGCAGCCAAGATCGGTCTAGCGGGGGGGCCCCCGGGGAGCTGTTTTTT. This sequence encodes CASSQDRSSGGAPGELFF.

This chain links TRBV4-2 with TRBJ1-2; 8 bases match TRBD1. Germline trimming cut 1 base from V and 8 bases from J; bases unmatched to any gene: 12. CDR1 is LGHNA, CDR2 YNFKEQ, per germline. This CDR3 is 16 amino acids long. The CDR3 protein is CASSQGGGPRGQGYTF. The CDR3, as DNA: TGTGCCAGCAGCCAAGGTGGGGGTCCCAGGGGGCAAGGCTACACCTTC.

The V call is TRBV18, the J call TRBJ1-5; TRBD1 might be the D (6 bases). The length of the CDR3 is 14 residues. Germline V CDR1 and CDR2: KGHSH, LQKENI. V was cut by 3 bases and J by 3 bases, with 9 bases left in between. CDR3 protein: CASSPGANNQPQHF. Written as DNA, the CDR3 is TGTGCCAGCTCACCGGGGGCCAACAATCAGCCCCAGCATTTT.

The V and J genes are TRBV9 and TRBJ1-5, with D hard to call. Trimming pared 1 base from V and 1 base from J, leaving 6 bases between. Germline CDR1 reads SGDLS; CDR2 reads YYNGEE. This CDR3 is built from 14 residues. This chain's CDR3 is CASSVSGSNQPQHF. The CDR3 DNA reads TGTGCCAGCAGCGTATCGGGGAGCAATCAGCCCCAGCATTTT.

Only a few counts were recorded for this clone. V gene TRBV5-4 combines with J gene TRBJ1-6; 7 nucleotides align to TRBD1. Germline V lookup: CDR1 SGHNT, CDR2 YYREEE (reference sequence). The CDR3 totals 14 residues. V dropped 4 bases and J dropped 10; count of bases not matched to a gene: 8. Here the CDR3 DNA reads TGTGCCAGCAGCACGACAGGGAGTAACTCACCCCTCCACTTT. As protein: CASSTTGSNSPLHF.

V and J are TRBV19 and TRBJ1-5; 8 nucleotides match TRBD1. The CDR3 is 18 amino acids. Germline CDR1 is LNHDA and CDR2 is SQIVND (reference sequence). Trimming at V came to 5 bases and at J to 11 bases, leaving 23 bases not matched to a gene. The DNA of the CDR3 is TGTGCCAGTAGTCTCTCAGGGACAGGAACCGCCCCCTCCGGGGCCCAGCATTTT. The encoded protein is CASSLSGTGTAPSGAQHF. The full variable domain, its missing parts supplied by reference TRBV19 and TRBJ1-5, is DGGITQSPKYLFRKEGQNVTLSCEQNLNHDAMYWYRQDPGQGLRLIYYSQIVNDFQKGDIAEGYSVSREKKESFPLTVTSAQKNPTAFYLCASSLSGTGTAPSGAQHFGDGTRLSIL.

The chain recombines TRBV11-2 with TRBJ2-3; a weak D match, TRBD1 (5 bases). The CDR3 sequence is 15 residues long. V was cut by 4 bases and J by 5 bases, with 16 bases left in between. Germline CDR1 is SGHAT and CDR2 is FQNNGV. The CDR3 region is CASSSQGGIKDTQYF. As DNA, the CDR3 is TGTGCCAGCAGCTCCCAGGGTGGAATTAAAGATACGCAGTATTTT.

This clone appeared a few times. This chain joins TRBV7-2 and TRBJ1-3; 9 bases agree with TRBD1. The V and J ends lost 5 bases and 3 bases, in that order; junction bases with no gene match: 8. This CDR3 region has 16 residues. From germline, CDR1 is SGHTA and CDR2 FQGNSA. CDR3 DNA sequence: TGTGCCAGCAGCCCGAACAGGGGGCTTGATGGAAACACCATATATTTT. Translating gives CASSPNRGLDGNTIYF.